These T cell receptor beta chains were read from a single sample in a study of OX40 agonist ivuxolimab in advanced cancers. This table comes from immunoSEQ multiplex PCR, and its TCRdb copy is limited to in-frame clones, with some not included. The sample lists more than 85,000 clones; about nine tenths were seen once. The sequences come from CD4+ or CD8+ T cells sorted from blood, collected in a trial of the OX40 agonist ivuxolimab. The source of these receptors is an adult with an advanced solid tumor such as melanoma, head and neck, liver or kidney cancer. CDR3s include the opening cysteine and the closing phenylalanine or tryptophan. Each record gives: CDR3 protein, CDR3 DNA, D gene, J gene, V gene, CDR3 length, clone size. The D gene is left open where the match is weak. Expanded clones are given a class, and other clones once, few, many or no size at all.

CASSRSGTDSYEQYF | TGTGCCAGTAGTAGATCCGGGACAGACTCCTACGAGCAGTACTTC | TRBD1 | TRBJ2-7 | TRBV19 | 15 | NA
CASSTGQGNEKLFF | TGTGCCAGTAGTACCGGACAGGGAAATGAAAAACTGTTTTTT | TRBD1 | TRBJ1-4 | TRBV19 | 14 | NA
CASSADRGLKTQYF | TGTGCCAGCAGTGCCGACAGGGGGCTTAAGACCCAGTACTTC | TRBD1 | TRBJ2-5 | TRBV6-5 | 14 | NA
CASSLSRVWTDTQYF | TGTGCCAGCAGCTTAAGCAGGGTGTGGACAGATACGCAGTATTTT | NA | TRBJ2-3 | TRBV7-9 | 15 | NA
CASSQPTGDTEAFF | TGTGCCAGCAGCCAACCGACAGGGGACACTGAAGCTTTCTTT | TRBD1 | TRBJ1-1 | TRBV5-4 | 14 | few
CASSSAVRLRGYTEAFF | TGCGCCAGCAGCTCAGCGGTTAGACTTAGGGGATACACTGAAGCTTTCTTT | NA | TRBJ1-1 | TRBV5-1 | 17 | NA
CASSFRGAKNIQYF | TGTGCCAGCAGCTTCAGGGGAGCCAAAAACATTCAGTACTTC | NA | TRBJ2-4 | TRBV5-4 | 14 | NA
CARPPRSRDKTSYEQYF | TGTGCCCGACCACCCCGTTCCCGGGACAAGACTTCCTACGAGCAGTACTTC | NA | TRBJ2-7 | TRBV21-1 | 17 | NA
CASSLGFRGLNTIYF | TGTGCCAGCAGCTTAGGTTTCAGGGGGCTCAACACCATATATTTT | TRBD1 | TRBJ1-3 | TRBV11-3 | 15 | NA
CASKVSYQETQYF | TGCGCCAGCAAAGTCTCGTACCAAGAGACCCAGTACTTC | NA | TRBJ2-5 | TRBV5-1 | 13 | NA
CASSLGALFSYNEQFF | TGTGCCAGCAGCTTGGGGGCCCTTTTCTCCTACAATGAGCAGTTCTTC | NA | TRBJ2-1 | TRBV5-6 | 16 | NA
CASSFGSADTQYF | TGTGCCAGCAGCTTCGGGAGTGCAGATACGCAGTATTTT | NA | TRBJ2-3 | TRBV7-9 | 13 | once
CASSSSNEQFF | TGTGCCAGCAGTTCGAGCAATGAGCAGTTCTTC | NA | TRBJ2-1 | TRBV28 | 11 | NA
CASSPGQSNQPQHF | TGTGCCAGCAGTCCCGGACAGAGTAATCAGCCCCAGCATTTT | NA | TRBJ1-5 | TRBV21-1 | 14 | NA
CASSLLSLAKNIQYF | TGTGCCAGCAGCTTACTCAGTCTAGCCAAAAACATTCAGTACTTC | NA | TRBJ2-4 | TRBV7-2 | 15 | NA
CASSPPRYQETQYF | TGTGCCAGCAGCCCCCCAAGGTACCAAGAGACCCAGTACTTC | NA | TRBJ2-5 | TRBV11-3 | 14 | once
CSVIAEASTFF | TGCAGCGTTATCGCAGAGGCCTCGACGTTCTTC | NA | TRBJ2-1 | TRBV29-1 | 11 | NA
CASSIEGGRHHEQYF | TGTGCCAGTAGTATTGAGGGCGGGAGGCACCACGAGCAGTACTTC | TRBD2 | TRBJ2-7 | TRBV19 | 15 | NA
CASSLWGPGTGNEKLFF | TGTGCCAGCAGTCTTTGGGGCCCCGGGACGGGTAATGAAAAACTGTTTTTT | NA | TRBJ1-4 | TRBV28 | 17 | NA
CASSQEWDGSYNEQFF | TGTGCCAGCAGCCAAGAATGGGACGGCTCCTACAATGAGCAGTTCTTC | NA | TRBJ2-1 | TRBV4-2 | 16 | NA
CSATLYEQYF | TGCAGTGCTACTCTCTACGAGCAGTACTTC | NA | TRBJ2-7 | TRBV20-1 | 10 | NA
CAISESKGNQPQHF | TGTGCCATCAGTGAGTCGAAGGGTAATCAGCCCCAGCATTTT | NA | TRBJ1-5 | TRBV10-3 | 14 | NA
CASSPWASGTRAGEQYF | TGTGCCAGCAGCCCCTGGGCGTCCGGGACGCGGGCCGGTGAGCAGTACTTC | NA | TRBJ2-7 | TRBV28 | 17 | once
CSVSGTLNTGELFF | TGCAGCGTCTCCGGGACACTGAACACCGGGGAGCTGTTTTTT | NA | TRBJ2-2 | TRBV29-1 | 14 | NA
CASSPATHLGYEQYF | TGCGCCAGCAGCCCTGCCACCCACCTGGGCTACGAGCAGTACTTC | NA | TRBJ2-7 | TRBV5-1 | 15 | NA
CASSGGTSGFTDTQYF | TGCGCCAGCAGCGGGGGGACTAGCGGATTCACAGATACGCAGTATTTT | TRBD2 | TRBJ2-3 | TRBV5-1 | 16 | once
CASSLGVGDTQYF | TGTGCCAGCAGCTTAGGGGTTGGAGATACGCAGTATTTT | NA | TRBJ2-3 | TRBV13 | 13 | NA
CASSFGTGGTDTQYF | TGCGCCAGCAGCTTCGGGACAGGGGGAACAGATACGCAGTATTTT | TRBD1 | TRBJ2-3 | TRBV5-1 | 15 | NA
CASSLDRGTYEQYF | TGTGCCAGCAGTCTGGATCGGGGGACCTACGAGCAGTACTTC | NA | TRBJ2-7 | TRBV27 | 14 | NA
CASGAGHTDTQYF | TGTGCCAGCGGCGCGGGGCATACAGATACGCAGTATTTT | NA | TRBJ2-3 | TRBV27 | 13 | once
CSAARSYEQYF | TGCAGCGCAGCCCGCAGCTACGAGCAGTACTTC | NA | TRBJ2-7 | TRBV20-1 | 11 | NA
CASSRPTANVRRQYF | TGTGCCAGCAGCCGCCCGACAGCTAATGTACGACGGCAGTACTTC | NA | TRBJ2-7 | TRBV28 | 15 | few
CASSPDRGPQEGQFF | TGTGCCAGCAGCCCGGACAGGGGGCCCCAGGAAGGGCAGTTCTTC | TRBD1 | TRBJ2-1 | TRBV7-2 | 15 | once
CASSQGGGSNQPQHF | TGTGCCAGCTCACAAGGGGGCGGAAGCAATCAGCCCCAGCATTTT | TRBD1 | TRBJ1-5 | TRBV18 | 15 | NA
CASSPNGFSTYEQYF | TGTGCCAGCAGCCCAAACGGGTTCAGCACCTACGAGCAGTACTTC | NA | TRBJ2-7 | TRBV6-6 | 15 | NA
CSGGSGSRTGELFF | TGCAGCGGGGGTAGCGGGAGTCGAACCGGGGAGCTGTTTTTT | TRBD2 | TRBJ2-2 | TRBV29-1 | 14 | once
CAVPRGGWFYNEQFF | TGTGCCGTCCCACGGGGGGGGTGGTTCTACAATGAGCAGTTCTTC | TRBD2 | TRBJ2-1 | TRBV5-4 | 15 | NA
CASSVDWGRGYTF | TGTGCCAGCAGCGTAGACTGGGGGCGAGGCTACACCTTC | NA | TRBJ1-2 | TRBV9 | 13 | NA
CASSPSGTGSYEQYF | TGTGCCAGCAGCCCAAGCGGGACAGGGTCCTACGAGCAGTACTTC | TRBD1 | TRBJ2-7 | TRBV7-2 | 15 | NA
CAISVDPLGSGNTIYF | TGTGCCATCAGTGTCGACCCTCTGGGCTCTGGAAACACCATATATTTT | NA | TRBJ1-3 | TRBV10-3 | 16 | NA
CASRDGPMSTDTQYF | TGTGCCAGTAGGGACGGACCAATGAGCACAGATACGCAGTATTTT | NA | TRBJ2-3 | TRBV19 | 15 | once
CASQEPGKYEQYF | TGTGCCAGCCAAGAGCCAGGGAAATACGAGCAGTACTTC | NA | TRBJ2-7 | TRBV28 | 13 | once
CASSKRLAGVYEQYF | TGTGCCAGCAGCAAACGACTAGCGGGAGTCTACGAGCAGTACTTC | TRBD2 | TRBJ2-7 | TRBV11-2 | 15 | NA
CASSLDVRGQQFF | TGTGCCAGCAGCTTAGATGTACGGGGACAGCAGTTCTTC | NA | TRBJ2-1 | TRBV11-2 | 13 | NA
CASSYSIGRGYNEQFF | TGTGCCAGCAGTTACTCGATCGGGCGGGGGTACAATGAGCAGTTCTTC | TRBD2 | TRBJ2-1 | TRBV6-5 | 16 | NA